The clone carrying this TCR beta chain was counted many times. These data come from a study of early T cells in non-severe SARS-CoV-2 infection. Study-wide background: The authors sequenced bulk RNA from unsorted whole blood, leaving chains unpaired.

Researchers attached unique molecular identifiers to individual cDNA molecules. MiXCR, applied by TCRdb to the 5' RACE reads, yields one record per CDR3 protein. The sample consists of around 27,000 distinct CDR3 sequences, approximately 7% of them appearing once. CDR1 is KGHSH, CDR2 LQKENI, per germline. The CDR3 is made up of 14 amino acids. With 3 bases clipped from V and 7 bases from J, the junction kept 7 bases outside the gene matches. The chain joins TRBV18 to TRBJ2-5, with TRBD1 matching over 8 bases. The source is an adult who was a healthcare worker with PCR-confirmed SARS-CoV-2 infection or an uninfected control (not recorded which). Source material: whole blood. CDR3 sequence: CASSPGQGPPTQYF. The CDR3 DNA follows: TGTGCCAGCTCACCTGGACAGGGCCCTCCGACCCAGTACTTC.